A single sample gave rise to the 4 T cell receptor beta chains below, sequenced in a study of blood T cell repertoires in COVID-19 (dated by TCRdb to the early 2020s). Library preparation employed the immunoSEQ multiplex PCR assay. TCRdb provides this immuneACCESS table in a form limited to in-frame rearrangements. Some clones are lacking; in checked studies, under half of them reflect an unresolved V gene, and why the rest are absent is not known. Across this sample there are fewer than 200,000 clones, with 75% to 90% seen only once. Around 7.8% of the sample is in the top ten clones. The sample was peripheral blood. The receptor source for this set is a woman aged 55-70 years with acute or convalescent COVID-19.

The chain combines TRBV7-2 with TRBJ2-5; 9 bases align to TRBD2. After removal of 3 bases from V and 3 bases from J, the junction contained 5 bases not matched to a gene. The CDR3 sequence is 15 residues long. Germline V gene sequence: CDR1 SGHTA, CDR2 FQGNSA. The DNA for the CDR3 is TGTGCCAGCAGCTTGGGCGGGAGGGCGGAAGAGACCCAGTACTTC. Translated: CASSLGGRAEETQYF.

This clone was picked up one time. The DNA for the CDR3 is TGTGCCAGCAGCCCTTCAGCTAACTATGGCTACACCTTC. Residues: CASSPSANYGYTF. This chain joins TRBV3-1 (or the pseudogene TRBV3-2) and TRBJ1-2, with D hard to call. V lost 4 bases and J lost 0, with 6 bases in between. The CDR3 totals 13 residues. Germline CDR1 is LGHDT and CDR2 is YNNKEL (reference sequence).

Here the CDR3 reads CASSGSSGNTIYF. In DNA, the CDR3 is TGTGCCAGCAGCGGGAGCTCTGGAAACACCATATATTTT. The rearrangement joins TRBV9 to TRBJ1-3; D gene unclear. This CDR3 is built from 13 residues. V was trimmed by 3 bases and J by 0 bases, leaving 4 bases between them. CDR1 SGDLS and CDR2 YYNGEE come from the germline V gene.

V usage is TRBV10-3 and J usage is TRBJ1-1; tentatively, D is TRBD1 (6 bases). The CDR3 runs to 14 residues. Germline V gene sequence: CDR1 ENHRY, CDR2 SYGVKD. Trimming shortened V by 4 bases and J by 1 base, and 10 bases separated the two germline ends. The CDR3 loop reads CAISGTEANTEAFF. CDR3 in DNA: TGTGCCATCAGTGGGACAGAGGCGAACACTGAAGCTTTCTTT.